What follows are 18 T cell receptor beta chains derived from one specimen sequenced in a study of blood T cell repertoires in COVID-19 (dated by TCRdb to 2018 to 2021). Library method: the immunoSEQ multiplex PCR assay. TCRdb's version of the immuneACCESS table is confined to in-frame rearrangements and falls short of the full clone set. An unresolved V gene accounts for under half of the shortfall where checked; the remainder is of unknown origin. Within this sample are around 200,000 clones, with about four fifths of them counted one time only. The top ten clonotypes cover roughly 2.6% of the sample. Material: peripheral blood. All receptors come from a woman aged 40-49 years with active or convalescent COVID-19.

This rearrangement joins TRBV5-6 to TRBJ1-5; possible D gene TRBD1, 5 bases. This CDR3 region has 16 residues. The V gene's germline CDR1 is SGHDT and CDR2 YYEEEE. The V end was cut by 1 base, the J end by 0 bases, with 11 bases between. The CDR3 reads CASSLSGVGSNQPQHF. CDR3 coding DNA: TGTGCCAGCAGCTTGTCGGGGGTAGGTAGCAATCAGCCCCAGCATTTT.

This clone was counted once. The J gene is TRBJ2-1, the V gene TRBV5-1, with 7 bases aligning to TRBD1. The CDR3 extends over 17 amino acids. Per the germline V gene, CDR1 is SGHRS and CDR2 is YFSETQ. J gave up 8 bases and V 0 bases, and 14 bases lay outside the gene matches. The CDR3 here is CASSLAEGAQPNDEQFF. CDR3 sequence (DNA): TGCGCCAGCAGCTTGGCTGAGGGGGCACAACCGAACGATGAGCAGTTCTTC.

This chain links TRBV27 with TRBJ1-2; 7 nucleotides align to TRBD1. The CDR3 sequence is 14 residues long. Germline V gene sequence: CDR1 MNHEY, CDR2 SMNVEV (reference sequence). J lost 5 bases, V lost 8 bases, and 11 bases had no gene match. The CDR3 spells CASGQGGAWYGYTF. The DNA for the CDR3 is TGTGCCAGCGGCCAAGGGGGCGCGTGGTATGGCTACACCTTC.

This chain links TRBV6-5 with TRBJ2-7; 12 bases match TRBD1. Germline CDR1 reads MNHEY; CDR2 reads SVGAGI. J gave up 4 bases and V 2 bases, and 6 bases lay outside the gene matches. The CDR3 has 16 amino acids. DNA of the CDR3: TGTGCCAGCAGTTACGCAGCGGGACAGGGGGCTTACGAGCAGTACTTC. It translates to CASSYAAGQGAYEQYF.

CDR3 DNA: TGTGCCAGCAGTCGGACAGGGGGTTATAATTCACCCCTCCACTTT. It translates to CASSRTGGYNSPLHF. The J gene is TRBJ1-6, the V gene TRBV6-6, with TRBD1 identical over 10 bases. J was trimmed by 4 bases and V by 5 bases; bases with no gene match: 2. The germline gives CDR1 MNHNY, CDR2 SVGAGI (reference sequence). The CDR3 is made up of 15 amino acids.

The rearrangement uses TRBV3-1 (or the pseudogene TRBV3-2) and TRBJ1-4; weak D call: TRBD1 (5 bases). Per germline, CDR1 LGHDT and CDR2 YNNKEL (reference sequence). The V gene lost 0 bases and the J gene lost 3 bases, with 11 bases spanning the gap. This CDR3 is 16 amino acids long. CDR3 protein: CASSQDGIRANEKLFF. The CDR3 DNA reads as TGTGCCAGCAGCCAAGATGGAATCAGGGCTAATGAAAAACTGTTTTTT.

The chain combines TRBV19 with TRBJ2-5, with 8 bases that match TRBD2. CDR1 and CDR2 (germline): LNHDA, SQIVND (reference sequence). The CDR3 is made up of 13 amino acids. The ends lost 3 bases at V and 4 bases at J; junction bases unmatched: 1. The CDR3 DNA sequence: TGTGCCAGTAGTATCCTAGCGGGAGAGACCCAGTACTTC. Its translation: CASSILAGETQYF.

The rearrangement uses TRBV9 and TRBJ2-1; 8 bases are a match to TRBD2. The CDR3 runs 15 residues. The ends lost 2 bases at V and 3 bases at J; junction bases unmatched: 4. Germline V gene sequence: CDR1 SGDLS, CDR2 YYNGEE. The CDR3: CASSVGRGDYNEQFF. The CDR3 nucleotides are TGTGCCAGCAGCGTCGGGCGGGGGGACTACAATGAGCAGTTCTTC.

The chain combines TRBV19 with TRBJ1-2, with a possible D match to TRBD1 (5 bases). Germline V gene lookup returns CDR1 LNHDA and CDR2 SQIVND (reference sequence). CDR3 length: 12 amino acids. V gave up 6 bases and J gave up 7 bases, with 12 bases separating them. The CDR3 region has the DNA TGTGCCAGTAGCGCAGGGTTAGGTGGCTACACCTTC. Its protein product is CASSAGLGGYTF.

V and J are TRBV7-2 and TRBJ2-2; a possible D gene is TRBD1 (6 bases). Germline CDR1 reads SGHTA; CDR2 reads FQGNSA. The CDR3 consists of 13 residues. V was shortened by 8 bases and J by 2 bases, with 9 bases between the two germline ends. The CDR3 region is CASGTPNTGELFF. CDR3 sequence (DNA): TGTGCCAGCGGGACACCTAACACCGGGGAGCTGTTTTTT.

The chain has TRBV6-5 and TRBJ2-3; a weak D match, TRBD2 (5 bases). This CDR3 comprises 14 residues. Germline V gene data show CDR1 as MNHEY and CDR2 as SVGAGI. The V gene lost 4 bases and the J gene lost 0 bases, with 8 bases spanning the gap. The CDR3 reads CASSFRTSTDTQYF. As DNA, the CDR3 is TGTGCCAGCAGTTTCCGGACTAGCACAGATACGCAGTATTTT.

The chain combines TRBV4-3 with TRBJ1-4; TRBD1 aligns across 9 bases. Trimming cost V 0 bases and J 5 bases; bases outside gene matches: 7. This CDR3 region has 17 residues. Germline loops: CDR1 LGHNA, CDR2 YSLEER. CDR3 in DNA: TGCGCCAGCAGCCAAGAAATGGGGACAGGGTCAAATGAAAAACTGTTTTTT. This translates into CASSQEMGTGSNEKLFF.

The chain combines TRBV3-1 (or the pseudogene TRBV3-2) with TRBJ2-7; the D is unclear. Germline assignment: CDR1 LGHDT and CDR2 YNNKEL (reference sequence). Trimming cost V 1 base and J 6 bases, with 10 bases left between them. The CDR3 covers 13 residues. The CDR3 DNA reads as TGTGCCAGCAGCCAAGCCCTATTAGTCGAGCAGTACTTC. Translating it yields CASSQALLVEQYF.

The chain couples TRBV7-2 to TRBJ1-2, with D uncertain. The CDR3 contains 12 residues. V dropped 4 bases and J dropped 8 bases, with 11 bases sitting between them. Germline V gene sequence: CDR1 SGHTA, CDR2 FQGNSA. CDR3 nucleotide sequence: TGTGCCAGCAGCTGGTCCCAGGAAGGCTACACCTTC. Protein: CASSWSQEGYTF.

V usage is TRBV12-3 or TRBV12-4 and J usage is TRBJ2-7; a weak D match, TRBD1 (5 bases). Trimming pared 3 bases from V and 4 bases from J, leaving 7 bases between. CDR3 length: 12 residues. CDR3 loop: CASSFDRYEQYF. The CDR3 coding sequence is TGTGCCAGCAGTTTTGACAGATACGAGCAGTACTTC.

The genes are TRBV5-1 and TRBJ2-7; 9 bases map to TRBD1. In germline, CDR1 is SGHRS, CDR2 YFSETQ. The V and J ends lost 7 bases and 5 bases, in that order; junction bases with no gene match: 7. The CDR3 loop spans 13 amino acids. CDR3 sequence: CASWGQGPHEQYF. For the CDR3, the DNA is TGCGCCAGCTGGGGACAGGGTCCCCACGAGCAGTACTTC.

The genes are TRBV5-1 and TRBJ2-1; unclear D gene. Trimming removed 0 bases from V and 0 bases from J, with 13 bases in between. CDR1 SGHRS and CDR2 YFSETQ come from the germline V gene. CDR3 length: 17 residues. CDR3 residues: CASSLEGQPGSYNEQFF. The CDR3 DNA is TGCGCCAGCAGCTTGGAAGGTCAGCCAGGCTCCTACAATGAGCAGTTCTTC.

The V gene is TRBV7-2, the J gene TRBJ1-6, with 7 nucleotides matching TRBD1. The CDR3 extends over 16 amino acids. Germline CDR1 SGHTA, CDR2 FQGNSA. Trimming cost V 0 bases and J 3 bases; bases outside gene matches: 2. The chain's CDR3 is CASSLAAGGYNSPLHF. In DNA form, the CDR3 reads TGTGCCAGCAGCTTAGCGGCAGGGGGCTATAATTCACCCCTCCACTTT.